This is a list of T cell receptor beta chains from one sample in a study of blood T cell repertoires in COVID-19. Sequencing used immunoSEQ multiplex PCR; TCRdb keeps in-frame clones, though not all of them. The sample consists of 300,000 to 350,000 clones, around 89% of them appearing once. The sample taken for sequencing was PBMCs or T cells enriched from blood (not recorded which). The receptors stem from a woman between 18 and 30 years old with acute COVID-19. The CDR3 runs from the conserved cysteine through the conserved F or W. The D gene is left open where the match is weak. Some rows mark clone size as missing; the rest say once, few, many or name a class of expanded clone.

D	size	V	J	CDR3	DNA
-	-	TRBV7-8	TRBJ1-5	CASSSTRHHQPQHF	TGTGCCAGCAGCTCCACAAGACACCATCAGCCCCAGCATTTT
TRBD1	once	TRBV18	TRBJ1-5	CASSPGTGTQPQHF	TGTGCCAGCTCACCGGGGACAGGGACTCAGCCCCAGCATTTT
-	-	TRBV3-1/TRBV3-2	TRBJ1-3	CASSQSHGNTIYF	TGTGCCAGCAGCCAATCCCATGGAAACACCATATATTTT
-	-	TRBV6-6	TRBJ2-7	CASSYSPGARLYEQYF	TGTGCCAGCAGTTACTCGCCAGGGGCGCGTCTCTACGAGCAGTACTTC
TRBD1	-	TRBV6-5	TRBJ1-1	CASRFTGDTEAFF	TGTGCCAGCAGATTCACAGGGGACACTGAAGCTTTCTTT
-	few	TRBV29-1	TRBJ1-1	CSVWDTNTEAFF	TGCAGCGTCTGGGACACAAACACTGAAGCTTTCTTT
TRBD1	-	TRBV28	TRBJ2-5	CASSLVGQGAETQYF	TGTGCCAGCAGTTTAGTGGGACAGGGGGCGGAGACCCAGTACTTC
TRBD1	-	TRBV6-5	TRBJ2-1	CASSWAGTGVNEQFF	TGTGCCAGCAGTTGGGCCGGGACAGGGGTCAATGAGCAGTTCTTC
TRBD1	-	TRBV5-1	TRBJ1-2	CASSPGQAELSNYGYTF	TGCGCCAGCAGCCCCGGACAGGCCGAGCTATCTAACTATGGCTACACCTTC
-	-	TRBV28	TRBJ1-2	CASSLFGDYGYTF	TGTGCCAGCAGTTTATTCGGGGACTATGGCTACACCTTC
TRBD2	-	TRBV27	TRBJ2-3	CASSLVWREFSTDTQYF	TGTGCCAGCAGTTTAGTGTGGCGGGAGTTTAGCACAGATACGCAGTATTTT
-	-	TRBV6-6	TRBJ2-1	CASSPSLNNEQFF	TGTGCCAGCAGTCCATCCCTTAACAATGAGCAGTTCTTC
-	-	TRBV30	TRBJ1-4	CAWGRTDYPNEKLFF	TGTGCCTGGGGAAGGACGGACTACCCTAATGAAAAACTGTTTTTT
-	-	TRBV19	TRBJ1-1	CASSDQGNTEAFF	TGTGCCAGTAGCGATCAGGGAAACACTGAAGCTTTCTTT
-	-	TRBV6-1	TRBJ1-5	CASSESGVQPQHF	TGTGCCAGCAGTGAAAGCGGGGTTCAGCCCCAGCATTTT
-	-	TRBV10-3	TRBJ2-5	CAISEDRKETQYF	TGTGCCATCAGTGAGGACAGAAAAGAGACCCAGTACTTC
-	-	TRBV11-1	TRBJ2-3	CASSLADTQYF	TGTGCCAGCAGCCTTGCGGATACGCAGTATTTT
-	-	TRBV3-1/TRBV3-2	TRBJ1-2	CASSRSGEGYGYTF	TGTGCCAGCAGCCGGTCCGGGGAGGGTTATGGCTACACCTTC
-	-	TRBV9	TRBJ1-1	CASSSSTAGDTEAFF	TGTGCCAGCAGCTCTTCCACCGCAGGGGACACTGAAGCTTTCTTT
TRBD1	once	TRBV19	TRBJ1-6	CASSADTTGGSPLHF	TGTGCCAGTAGTGCGGATACCACAGGGGGTTCACCCCTCCACTTT
TRBD2	-	TRBV28	TRBJ2-7	CASSPLAGAYEQYF	TGTGCCAGCAGCCCTCTAGCGGGAGCCTACGAGCAGTACTTC